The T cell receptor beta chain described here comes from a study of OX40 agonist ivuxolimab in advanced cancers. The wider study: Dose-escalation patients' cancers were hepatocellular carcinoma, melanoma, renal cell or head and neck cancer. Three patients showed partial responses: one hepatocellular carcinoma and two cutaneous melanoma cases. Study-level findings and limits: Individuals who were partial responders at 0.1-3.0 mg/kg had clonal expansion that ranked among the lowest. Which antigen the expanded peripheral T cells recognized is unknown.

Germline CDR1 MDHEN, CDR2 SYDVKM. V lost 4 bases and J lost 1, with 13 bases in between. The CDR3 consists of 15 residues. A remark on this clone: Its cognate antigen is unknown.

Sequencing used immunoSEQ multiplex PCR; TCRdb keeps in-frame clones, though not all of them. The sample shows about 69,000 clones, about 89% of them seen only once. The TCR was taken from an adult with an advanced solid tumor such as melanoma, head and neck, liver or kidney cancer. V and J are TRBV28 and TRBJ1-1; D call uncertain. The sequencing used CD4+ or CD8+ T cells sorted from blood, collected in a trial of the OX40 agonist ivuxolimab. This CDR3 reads CASSSRGRRNTEAFF. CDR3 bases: TGTGCCAGCAGTTCCCGAGGCAGAAGGAACACTGAAGCTTTCTTT.